This TCR beta chain was captured by sequencing in a study of blood T cell repertoires in COVID-19. The CDR3 has 14 residues. Germline V gene sequence: CDR1 MNHEY, CDR2 SVGAGI. The trim removed 6 bases at V and 6 bases at J, leaving 7 bases unmatched. Authors' data handling: Reference gene primer amplification gave estimated nucleated cell counts. Some clones are missing from TCRdb's copy, which holds only in-frame ones; the method was immunoSEQ multiplex PCR. Clone size and V and J calls were adopted from that table, with D and trimming inferred from the DNA. This sample carries about 310,000 clones, about nine tenths of them seen once, and the ten largest clones take 1%.

The TCR comes from a man aged 45-60 years with active or convalescent COVID-19. The chain uses TRBV6-5 and TRBJ1-4; TRBD1 agrees at 7 bases. The sample taken for sequencing was peripheral blood. The CDR3 sequence is CASSPTGLDEKLFF. The CDR3 nucleotides read TGTGCCAGCAGCCCGACAGGGTTGGATGAAAAACTGTTTTTT.